This T cell receptor beta chain was documented in a study of T cell changes during pregnancy in multiple sclerosis. The protocol was immunoSEQ multiplex PCR, while the TCRdb copy is restricted to in-frame clones and leaves out a portion. The sample lists some 60,000 clones, 80% to 95% seen once, with 0.7% to 1% in the top ten. The sequence was collected from a female donor with multiple sclerosis, enrolled in a pregnancy study. Source: peripheral blood, taken in the first trimester of pregnancy.

The CDR3 DNA reads TGTGCCAGCAGGGCAGGAGCCAAAAACATTCAGTACTTC. It encodes CASRAGAKNIQYF. This sequence joins TRBV28 and TRBJ2-4; D gene unclear. Germline V CDR1 and CDR2: MDHEN, SYDVKM. CDR3 length: 13 residues. The ends were cut back, 6 bases at V and 0 bases at J, with 6 bases in the middle.